The clone carrying this T cell receptor (beta chain) has a handful of counts. This sample is part of a study of T-cell reconstitution after alpha-beta-depleted transplantation in children. A TCRbeta library incorporating unique molecular identifiers was prepared. Each CDR3 protein is one row after TCRdb ran MiXCR on the PCR reads. Of tens of thousands of distinct CDR3 sequences in the sample, over 15% are singletons; the top ten hold 40% to 65%. The CDR3 contains 15 residues. With V trimmed by 5 bases and J by 2 bases, 4 bases remained unmatched. Germline V gene sequence: CDR1 SEHNR, CDR2 FQNEAQ (reference sequence).

The receptor was isolated from a male patient aged 2 to 10 who had a stem cell transplant for acute lymphoblastic leukemia, so the T cells may come from the graft donor. The rearrangement uses TRBV7-9 and TRBJ2-7, with 12 nucleotides matching TRBD2. The sequences come from PBMCs, mostly from graft donor cells, collected 360 days after TCRalphabeta/CD19-depleted stem cell transplant. DNA for the CDR3: TGTGCCAGCAGCCCCCGGACTAGCGGGACCTACGAGCAGTACTTC. It codes for CASSPRTSGTYEQYF.